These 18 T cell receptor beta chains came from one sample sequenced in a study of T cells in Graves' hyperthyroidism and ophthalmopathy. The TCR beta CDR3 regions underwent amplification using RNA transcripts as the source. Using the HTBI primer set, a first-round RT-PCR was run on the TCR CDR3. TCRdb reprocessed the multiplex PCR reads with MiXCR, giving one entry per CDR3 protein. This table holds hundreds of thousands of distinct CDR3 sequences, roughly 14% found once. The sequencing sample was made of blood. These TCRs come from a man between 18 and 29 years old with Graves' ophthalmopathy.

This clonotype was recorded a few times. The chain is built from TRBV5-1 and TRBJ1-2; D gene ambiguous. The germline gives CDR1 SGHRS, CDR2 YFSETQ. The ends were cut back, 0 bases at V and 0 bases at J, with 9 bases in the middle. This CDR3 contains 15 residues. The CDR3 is CASSLGEGTNYGYTF. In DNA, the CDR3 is TGCGCCAGCAGCTTGGGCGAGGGAACTAACTATGGCTACACCTTC.

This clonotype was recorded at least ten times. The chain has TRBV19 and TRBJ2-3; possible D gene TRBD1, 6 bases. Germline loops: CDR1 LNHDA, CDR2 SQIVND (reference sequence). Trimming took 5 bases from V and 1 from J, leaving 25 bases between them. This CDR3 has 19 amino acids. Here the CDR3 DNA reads TGTGCCAGTAGTTGGTCACCACCCTCGGACAGCCTTCGCACAGATACGCAGTATTTT. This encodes CASSWSPPSDSLRTDTQYF.

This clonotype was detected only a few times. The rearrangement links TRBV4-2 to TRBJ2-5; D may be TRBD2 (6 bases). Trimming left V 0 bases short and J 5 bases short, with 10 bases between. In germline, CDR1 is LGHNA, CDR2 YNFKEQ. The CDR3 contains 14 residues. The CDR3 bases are TGTGCCAGCAGCCAAGACTCACTAGCTGAGACCCAGTACTTC. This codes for CASSQDSLAETQYF.

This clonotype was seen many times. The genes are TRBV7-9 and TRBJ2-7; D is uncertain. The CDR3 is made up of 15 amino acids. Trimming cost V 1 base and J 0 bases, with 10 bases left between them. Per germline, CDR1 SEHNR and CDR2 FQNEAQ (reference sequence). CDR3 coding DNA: TGTGCCAGCAGCTTAGGGTCAGCGACCTCCTACGAGCAGTACTTC. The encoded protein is CASSLGSATSYEQYF.

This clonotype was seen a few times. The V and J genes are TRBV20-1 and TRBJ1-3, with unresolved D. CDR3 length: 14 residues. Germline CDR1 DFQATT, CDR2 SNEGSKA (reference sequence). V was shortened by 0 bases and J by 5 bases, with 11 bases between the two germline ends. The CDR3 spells CSARDLADRNTIYF. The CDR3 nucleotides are TGCAGTGCTAGAGATCTGGCGGACCGAAACACCATATATTTT.

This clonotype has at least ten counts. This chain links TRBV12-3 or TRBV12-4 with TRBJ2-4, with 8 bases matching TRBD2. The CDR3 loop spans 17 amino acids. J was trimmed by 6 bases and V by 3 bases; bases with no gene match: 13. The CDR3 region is CASSFRGAGARGNIQYF. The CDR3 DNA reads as TGTGCCAGCAGTTTTCGGGGAGCGGGGGCGCGGGGAAACATTCAGTACTTC.

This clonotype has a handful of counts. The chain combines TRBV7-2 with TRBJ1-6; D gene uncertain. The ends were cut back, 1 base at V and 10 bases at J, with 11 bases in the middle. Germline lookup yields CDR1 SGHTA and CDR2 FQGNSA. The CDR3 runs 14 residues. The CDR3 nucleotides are TGTGCCAGCAGCTTAGATTCGGTTTTCTCACCCCTCCACTTT. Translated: CASSLDSVFSPLHF.

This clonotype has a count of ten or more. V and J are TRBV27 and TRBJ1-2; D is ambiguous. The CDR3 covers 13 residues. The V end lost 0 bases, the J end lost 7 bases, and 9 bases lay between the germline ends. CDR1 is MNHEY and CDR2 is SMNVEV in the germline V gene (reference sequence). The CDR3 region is CASSLSTGFGYTF. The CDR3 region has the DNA TGTGCCAGCAGTTTATCCACGGGGTTTGGCTACACCTTC.

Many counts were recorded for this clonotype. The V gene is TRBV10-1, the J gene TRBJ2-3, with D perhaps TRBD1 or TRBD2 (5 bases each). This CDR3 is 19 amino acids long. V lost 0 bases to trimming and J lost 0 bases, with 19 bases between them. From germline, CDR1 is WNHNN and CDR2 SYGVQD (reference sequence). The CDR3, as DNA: TGCGCCAGCAGTGAGTCGACTCTGAGAGGGGAGCTTAGCACAGATACGCAGTATTTT. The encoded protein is CASSESTLRGELSTDTQYF.

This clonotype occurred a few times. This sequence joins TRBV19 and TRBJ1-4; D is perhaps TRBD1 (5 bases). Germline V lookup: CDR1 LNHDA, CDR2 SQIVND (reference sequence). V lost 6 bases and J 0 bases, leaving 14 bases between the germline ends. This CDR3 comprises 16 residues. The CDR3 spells CASSNTGHATNEKLFF. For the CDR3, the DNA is TGTGCCAGTAGCAATACAGGACATGCAACTAATGAAAAACTGTTTTTT.

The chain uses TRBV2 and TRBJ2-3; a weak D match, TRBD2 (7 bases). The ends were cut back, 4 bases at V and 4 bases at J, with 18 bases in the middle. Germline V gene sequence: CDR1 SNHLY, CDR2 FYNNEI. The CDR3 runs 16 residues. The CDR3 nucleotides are TGTGCCAGCAGTGCCGGGTGGGGGGGCTCTGCAGATACGCAGTATTTT. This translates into CASSAGWGGSADTQYF.

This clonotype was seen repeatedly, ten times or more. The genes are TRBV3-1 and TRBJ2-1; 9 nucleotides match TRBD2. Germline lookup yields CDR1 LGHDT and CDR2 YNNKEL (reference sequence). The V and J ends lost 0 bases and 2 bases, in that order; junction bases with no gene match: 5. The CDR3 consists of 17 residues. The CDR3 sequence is CASSQDLAGGPYNEQFF. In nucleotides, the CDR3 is TGTGCCAGCAGCCAAGATTTGGCGGGAGGGCCCTACAATGAGCAGTTCTTC.

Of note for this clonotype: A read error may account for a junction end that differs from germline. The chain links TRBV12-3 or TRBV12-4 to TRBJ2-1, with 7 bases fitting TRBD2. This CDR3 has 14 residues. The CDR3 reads CASSFLAGNNKQFF. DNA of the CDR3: TGTGCCAGCAGTTTTTTAGCGGGCAACAATAAGCAGTTCTTC.

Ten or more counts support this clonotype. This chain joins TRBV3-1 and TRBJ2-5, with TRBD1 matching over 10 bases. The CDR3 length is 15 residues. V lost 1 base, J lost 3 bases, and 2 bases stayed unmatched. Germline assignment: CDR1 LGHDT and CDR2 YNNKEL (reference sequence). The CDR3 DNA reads TGTGCCAGCAGCCAAGGGGACAGGGGTGAAGAGACCCAGTACTTC. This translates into CASSQGDRGEETQYF.

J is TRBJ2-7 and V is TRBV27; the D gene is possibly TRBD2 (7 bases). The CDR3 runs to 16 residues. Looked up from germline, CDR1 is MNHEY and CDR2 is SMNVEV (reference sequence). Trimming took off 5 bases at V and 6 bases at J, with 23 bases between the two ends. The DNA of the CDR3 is TGTGCCAGCAGTGGGGGGGGCCAGGGTCGACGGTCCGAGCAGTACTTC. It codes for CASSGGGQGRRSEQYF.

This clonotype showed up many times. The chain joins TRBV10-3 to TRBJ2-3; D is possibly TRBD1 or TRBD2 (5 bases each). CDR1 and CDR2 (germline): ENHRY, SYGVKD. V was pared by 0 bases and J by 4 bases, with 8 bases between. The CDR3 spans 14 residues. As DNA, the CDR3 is TGTGCCATCAGTGAGTCAAGGGGAGCAGATACGCAGTATTTT. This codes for CAISESRGADTQYF.

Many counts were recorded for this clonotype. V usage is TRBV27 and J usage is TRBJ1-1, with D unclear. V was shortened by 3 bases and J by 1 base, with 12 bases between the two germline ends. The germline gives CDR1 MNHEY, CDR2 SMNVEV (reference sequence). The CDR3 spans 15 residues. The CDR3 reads CASSLRSEKNTEAFF. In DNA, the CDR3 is TGTGCCAGCAGTTTGCGCTCGGAGAAGAACACTGAAGCTTTCTTT.

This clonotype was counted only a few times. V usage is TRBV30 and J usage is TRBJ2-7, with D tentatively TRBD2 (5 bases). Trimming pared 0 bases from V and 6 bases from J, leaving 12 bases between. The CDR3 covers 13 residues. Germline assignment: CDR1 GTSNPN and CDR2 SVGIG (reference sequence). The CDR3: CAWSVSLAVEQYF. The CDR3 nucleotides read TGTGCCTGGAGTGTATCCCTAGCAGTCGAGCAGTACTTC.